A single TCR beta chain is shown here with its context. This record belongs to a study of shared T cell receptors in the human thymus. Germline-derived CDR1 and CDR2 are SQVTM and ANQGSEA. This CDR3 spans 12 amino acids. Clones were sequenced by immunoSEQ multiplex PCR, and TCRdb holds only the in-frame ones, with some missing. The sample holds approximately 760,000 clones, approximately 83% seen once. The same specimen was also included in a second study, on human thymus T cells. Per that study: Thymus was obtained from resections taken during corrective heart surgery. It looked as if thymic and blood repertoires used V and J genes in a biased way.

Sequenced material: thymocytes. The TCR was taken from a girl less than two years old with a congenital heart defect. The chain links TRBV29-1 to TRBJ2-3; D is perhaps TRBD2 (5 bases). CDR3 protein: CGGVGVTDTQYF. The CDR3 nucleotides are TGCGGTGGGGTGGGAGTCACAGATACGCAGTATTTT.